This T cell receptor (beta chain) was retrieved from a study of T-cell memory formation after mild COVID-19. Germline V CDR1 and CDR2: SGHRS, YFSETQ. The length of the CDR3 is 16 residues. The J segment lost 8 bases and the V segment lost 3 bases, leaving 7 bases of the junction unmatched. MiXCR, run by TCRdb on the 5' RACE reads, gives a single entry per CDR3 protein. The table includes 300,000 to 400,000 distinct CDR3 sequences, 15% detected once. This TCR came from a man aged 18 to 29 who had mild COVID-19 (a few samples of this study predate the infection). Cell type and time point are not known. This rearrangement joins TRBV5-1 to TRBJ1-6; 11 bases fit TRBD1. Material: PBMCs or a T cell subset sorted from them (not recorded which). CDR3 in amino acids: CASSSLPGQGDSPLHF. In DNA, the CDR3 is TGCGCCAGCAGCTCCCTACCGGGACAGGGGGATTCACCCCTCCACTTT.